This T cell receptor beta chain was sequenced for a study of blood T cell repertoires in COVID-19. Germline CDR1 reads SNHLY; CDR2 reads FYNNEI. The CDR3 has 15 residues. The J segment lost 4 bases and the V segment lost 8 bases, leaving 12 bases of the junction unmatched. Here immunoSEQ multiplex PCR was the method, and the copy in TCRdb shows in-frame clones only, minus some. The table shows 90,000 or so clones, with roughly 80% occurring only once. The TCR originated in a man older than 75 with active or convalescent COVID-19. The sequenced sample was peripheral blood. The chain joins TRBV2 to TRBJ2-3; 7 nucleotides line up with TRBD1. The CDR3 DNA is TGTGCCAGCGTCAGGGGGAGAGGGACGCCAGATACGCAGTATTTT. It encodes CASVRGRGTPDTQYF.